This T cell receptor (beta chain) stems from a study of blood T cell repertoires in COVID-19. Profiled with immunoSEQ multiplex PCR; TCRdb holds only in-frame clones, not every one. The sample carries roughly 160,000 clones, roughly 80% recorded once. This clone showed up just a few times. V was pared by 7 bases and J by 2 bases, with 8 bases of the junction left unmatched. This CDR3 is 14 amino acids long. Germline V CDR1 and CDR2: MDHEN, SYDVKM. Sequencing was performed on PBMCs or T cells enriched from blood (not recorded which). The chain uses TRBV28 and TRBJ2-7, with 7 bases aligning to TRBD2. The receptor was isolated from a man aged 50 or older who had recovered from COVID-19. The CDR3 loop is CASNSGGQTYEQYF. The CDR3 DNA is TGTGCCAGCAACTCGGGAGGACAAACCTACGAGCAGTACTTC.